Listed below are T cell receptor beta chains from one sample, sequenced in a study of post-analysis software for immune sequencing data. TCRdb reprocessed the PCR reads via MiXCR and lists one record per CDR3 protein. The sample has fewer than 850,000 distinct CDR3 sequences, 25% to 30% seen once. The specimen was blood. Receptors originate from a girl under 18 with multiple sclerosis. Each CDR3 is given with its conserved first and last residue. D genes are given only for firm matches. Part of the rows lack a size; the others show once, few, many or a class for expanded clones.

CDR3,DNA,size,V,D,J
CASSYTPDSLTEAFF,TGTGCCAGCAGTTACACCCCGGACAGCCTCACTGAAGCTTTCTTT,few,TRBV6-2/TRBV6-3,.,TRBJ1-1
CSATDGTDTQYF,TGCAGTGCAACGGACGGCACAGATACGCAGTATTTT,.,TRBV20-1,.,TRBJ2-3
CASRGDRDSTYGYTF,TGTGCCAGCAGGGGCGACAGGGACTCAACCTATGGCTACACCTTC,.,TRBV25-1,TRBD1,TRBJ1-2
CASSPQPSKDTQYF,TGTGCCAGCAGCCCACAGCCCTCCAAAGATACGCAGTATTTT,.,TRBV11-1,.,TRBJ2-3
CSASQGGSNQPQHF,TGCAGTGCTAGTCAGGGGGGTAGCAATCAGCCCCAGCATTTT,few,TRBV20-1,TRBD1,TRBJ1-5
CASSGVDAYGYTF,TGTGCCAGCAGCGGGGTGGATGCCTATGGCTACACCTTC,few,TRBV5-5,.,TRBJ1-2
CSADDGHNQPQHF,TGCAGTGCTGACGACGGGCACAATCAGCCCCAGCATTTT,few,TRBV20-1,.,TRBJ1-5
CASSLGQDGFSDTQYF,TGCGCCAGCAGCTTGGGTCAGGACGGGTTTTCAGATACGCAGTATTTT,few,TRBV5-1,.,TRBJ2-3
CSFLGASGYEQYF,TGCAGCTTCCTGGGGGCCAGTGGCTACGAGCAGTACTTC,many,TRBV29-1,.,TRBJ2-7
CASSLYLGTVEQYF,TGTGCCAGCAGCTTATATCTGGGGACAGTCGAGCAGTACTTC,few,TRBV7-2,TRBD1,TRBJ2-7
CSAGQVNSNQPQHF,TGCAGTGCAGGACAGGTTAATAGCAATCAGCCCCAGCATTTT,few,TRBV20-1,TRBD1,TRBJ1-5
CASSLSPAGKQYF,TGTGCCAGCAGTTTATCTCCAGCAGGCAAGCAGTACTTC,few,TRBV28,.,TRBJ2-7
CASSHSAGLKEQYF,TGTGCCAGCAGCCATAGTGCAGGGTTGAAGGAGCAGTACTTC,.,TRBV7-2,.,TRBJ2-5
CASSQERAGTGQETQYF,TGCGCCAGCAGCCAAGAGCGAGCCGGGACAGGCCAAGAGACCCAGTACTTC,.,TRBV4-3,TRBD1,TRBJ2-5
CASSLGGSGGFGSPLHF,TGTGCCAGCAGCTTAGGGGGCTCGGGCGGGTTTGGTTCACCCCTCCACTTT,once,TRBV7-2,.,TRBJ1-6
CASSLENSGQETQYF,TGTGCCAGCAGCTTAGAAAATAGCGGACAAGAGACCCAGTACTTC,.,TRBV7-2,.,TRBJ2-5
CASSLVTSLSSYNEQFF,TGTGCCAGCAGCTTGGTGACTAGCCTATCGTCCTACAATGAGCAGTTCTTC,.,TRBV5-6,TRBD2,TRBJ2-1
CAISESGGQNYGYTF,TGTGCCATCAGTGAGTCCGGTGGACAGAACTATGGCTACACCTTC,.,TRBV10-3,.,TRBJ1-2
CASSPRLLARKQETQYF,TGTGCCAGCAGCCCTAGGCTCCTTGCCCGGAAACAAGAGACCCAGTACTTC,.,TRBV7-3,.,TRBJ2-5
CASSTTSLSEQFF,TGCGCCAGCAGTACGACTAGCTTGAGTGAGCAGTTCTTC,few,TRBV10-2,TRBD2,TRBJ2-1
CRAIAGGGNEQFF,TGCAGGGCTATAGCGGGAGGGGGCAATGAGCAGTTCTTC,many,TRBV20-1,TRBD2,TRBJ2-1
CATWTGGETQYF,TGTGCCACTTGGACAGGGGGGGAGACCCAGTACTTC,.,TRBV6-1,TRBD1,TRBJ2-5
CASSLRQGLADTQYF,TGTGCCAGCAGCTTGCGACAGGGTCTGGCAGATACGCAGTATTTT,.,TRBV7-8,TRBD1,TRBJ2-3
CASSLQYGREEQYF,TGTGCCAGCAGCTTGCAGTACGGCAGGGAGGAGCAGTACTTC,.,TRBV7-2,.,TRBJ2-7
CSASPPGGNYGYTF,TGCAGTGCTAGCCCCCCGGGAGGTAACTATGGCTACACCTTC,.,TRBV20-1,.,TRBJ1-2
CASSLGGLAGTYEQYF,TGCGCCAGCAGCCTTGGGGGACTAGCCGGAACCTACGAGCAGTACTTC,.,TRBV5-1,TRBD2,TRBJ2-7
CASSPSANIGELFF,TGTGCCAGCTCACCATCCGCGAACATCGGGGAGCTGTTTTTT,few,TRBV18,.,TRBJ2-2
CASSSQGIKSYEQYF,TGTGCCAGCAGTTCACAGGGGATAAAGTCCTACGAGCAGTACTTC,few,TRBV28,TRBD1,TRBJ2-7
CAISLTESGEKLFF,TGTGCCATCAGTTTGACGGAGTCGGGCGAAAAGCTGTTTTTT,.,TRBV10-3,.,TRBJ1-4
CASSPRSISGGRYNSPLHF,TGTGCCAGCTCACCCCGATCAATATCAGGGGGCAGATATAATTCACCCCTCCACTTT,.,TRBV18,TRBD1,TRBJ1-6
CARRGQGGNIQYF,TGTGCCCGCCGAGGACAGGGAGGCAACATTCAGTACTTC,few,TRBV2,TRBD1,TRBJ2-4
CASSHVGRGAPPGEQFF,TGTGCCAGCAGCCACGTGGGGCGGGGGGCGCCTCCTGGTGAGCAGTTCTTC,few,TRBV6-1,TRBD2,TRBJ2-1
CACRRSGANVLTF,TGTGCCTGCCGGCGCTCTGGGGCCAACGTCCTGACTTTC,.,TRBV9,.,TRBJ2-6
CASSEPGQNAETQYF,TGCGCCAGCAGCGAGCCAGGACAGAATGCTGAGACCCAGTACTTC,.,TRBV5-1,.,TRBJ2-5
CSVSRVAGNNEQFF,TGCAGCGTGTCCAGAGTAGCGGGAAACAATGAGCAGTTCTTC,many,TRBV29-1,TRBD2,TRBJ2-1
CASSPRVGGLETQYF,TGTGCCAGCAGCCCCCGCGTAGGGGGCTTAGAGACCCAGTACTTC,.,TRBV7-2,TRBD1,TRBJ2-5
CASSITRLAGHEQFF,TGTGCCAGCAGTATAACTAGATTGGCCGGGCATGAGCAGTTCTTC,.,TRBV12-3/TRBV12-4,.,TRBJ2-1
CASSGTDSISAKNIQYF,TGTGCCAGCAGCGGAACGGACAGCATATCGGCCAAAAACATTCAGTACTTC,.,TRBV21-1,.,TRBJ2-4
CSVAEAFF,TGCAGCGTCGCCGAAGCTTTCTTT,few,TRBV29-1,.,TRBJ1-1
CSGRSRGNRGAQETQYF,TGCAGCGGCCGATCCCGGGGTAACAGGGGCGCCCAAGAGACCCAGTACTTC,.,TRBV29-1,TRBD1,TRBJ2-5
CGSSYPTATHSYEQYF,TGTGGCAGCAGTTACCCTACAGCCACCCACTCCTACGAGCAGTACTTC,.,TRBV6-2/TRBV6-3,.,TRBJ2-7
CASSEGRYTHYEQYF,TGTGCCAGCAGTGAAGGGAGATACACGCACTACGAGCAGTACTTC,.,TRBV6-1,.,TRBJ2-7
CASSPGTGIFGELFF,TGTGCCAGCAGCCCCGGGACAGGGATATTCGGGGAGCTGTTTTTT,.,TRBV6-2/TRBV6-3,TRBD1,TRBJ2-2
CASSLSWDTKKQYF,TGTGCCAGCAGTTTATCATGGGACACCAAGAAGCAGTACTTC,many,TRBV27,.,TRBJ2-7
CSVIGDSGNYGYTF,TGCAGCGTTATTGGGGACAGCGGGAACTATGGCTACACCTTC,.,TRBV29-1,TRBD1,TRBJ1-2
CASSLRQGQNYGYTF,TGCGCCAGCAGCTTGCGACAGGGTCAGAACTATGGCTACACCTTC,few,TRBV5-1,TRBD1,TRBJ1-2